The rows below give T cell receptor beta chains drawn from one sample of a study of T cell responses to AZD1222 COVID-19 vaccine. Method: immunoSEQ multiplex PCR; TCRdb's copy keeps in-frame clones and lacks some. The top ten clones hold more than 13% of a sample with about 120,000 clones, about 92% of them seen once. Sequenced here: peripheral blood, sampled on day 0 of AZD1222 vaccination. The receptors here all came from an adult in good health. CDR3s include the opening cysteine and the closing phenylalanine or tryptophan. Clone size is stated in some rows and not others, as once, few, many or a class when expanded.

clone size,J gene,V gene,CDR3 protein
.,TRBJ2-6,TRBV4-3,CASSQDINSGANVLTF
.,TRBJ1-1,TRBV3-1/TRBV3-2,CASSLKNTEAFF
.,TRBJ1-2,TRBV7-9,CASIEDGAYGYTF
.,TRBJ2-7,TRBV5-1,CASSLSARGAEQYF
.,TRBJ2-3,TRBV27,CASSLLGPDTQYF
.,TRBJ1-5,TRBV6-1,CASSGHRGQGNQPQHF
once,TRBJ2-1,TRBV18,CASSSLTDNEQFF
.,TRBJ2-5,TRBV27,CASSYRQGRLQETQYF
.,TRBJ2-3,TRBV3-1/TRBV3-2,CASSQYGGRSTDTQYF
.,TRBJ1-2,TRBV7-9,CASSLGQFNYGYTF
.,TRBJ1-3,TRBV25-1,CASSEEGRGNTIYF
.,TRBJ1-2,TRBV6-2/TRBV6-3,CASSLHRGYGYTF
.,TRBJ1-2,TRBV28,CASSSGQNYGYTF
.,TRBJ1-1,TRBV4-3,CASSQFAGATEAFF
.,TRBJ2-7,TRBV4-1,CASSPWQRPYEQYF
few,TRBJ2-7,TRBV7-8,CASSFPDGSYEQYF
.,TRBJ1-2,TRBV13,CASSSTGNYGYTF
few,TRBJ2-6,TRBV21-1,CASSKAGTPSGANVLTF
.,TRBJ1-4,TRBV14,CASSQEMNKWGEKLFF
.,TRBJ1-3,TRBV5-1,CASSLVGQGAGNTIYF
.,TRBJ2-7,TRBV5-4,CASSLGGTSGPEQYF
.,TRBJ1-2,TRBV2,CASRRTGSYGYTF
.,TRBJ1-3,TRBV9,CASSVAWGASGNTIYF
.,TRBJ2-1,TRBV6-4,CASSESPSGLSYNEQFF
.,TRBJ1-5,TRBV7-6,CASSSGQINQPQHF
.,TRBJ1-5,TRBV7-6,CASSSRQGASNQPQHF
.,TRBJ1-5,TRBV28,CASSSSGAANQPQHF
.,TRBJ1-1,TRBV6-5,CASRRVFTEAFF
.,TRBJ1-1,TRBV6-5,CASSQPGPGKGFF
.,TRBJ1-3,TRBV4-3,CASSQDRLTSSGNTIYF
.,TRBJ1-6,TRBV27,CASRDREPPSSYNSPLHF
.,TRBJ1-3,TRBV10-2,CASSPGVVSGNTIYF
.,TRBJ1-5,TRBV27,CASSPISNQPQHF
.,TRBJ2-7,TRBV5-1,CASSLAPGLYEQYF
few,TRBJ2-1,TRBV9,CASSAHSNEQFF
.,TRBJ1-1,TRBV21-1,CASSPPEQSNTEAFF
.,TRBJ2-7,TRBV6-5,CASSSPGYPYEQYF
once,TRBJ2-3,TRBV7-6,CASSLARSGDSTDTQYF
few,TRBJ2-3,TRBV11-2,CASSLGMGTGVTQYF
.,TRBJ2-3,TRBV21-1,CASRQMTAPETDTQYF
.,TRBJ1-2,TRBV29-1,CSDFGAGGYTF
.,TRBJ2-5,TRBV5-6,CASSAGGQETQYF
.,TRBJ1-1,TRBV4-3,CASSQGVVRRGPHGAFF
once,TRBJ1-3,TRBV7-9,CASSLETGNTIYF
.,TRBJ2-3,TRBV28,CASRRDNRGTDTQYF
.,TRBJ1-6,TRBV7-9,CASSVEGDRSPLHF
.,TRBJ1-4,TRBV12-5,CASAGQATNEKLFF
.,TRBJ1-2,TRBV6-1,CASSEMRAGGNYGYTF
.,TRBJ2-7,TRBV3-1/TRBV3-2,CASSQLSEGLADLYEQYF
.,TRBJ2-1,TRBV28,CASSQTGPTSYNEQFF
.,TRBJ1-5,TRBV6-5,CASSLGDRLDQPQHF
.,TRBJ2-7,TRBV10-3,CAISESSSYEQYF
once,TRBJ2-7,TRBV20-1,CSARGSYEQYF
.,TRBJ2-1,TRBV7-9,CASSLSVATEISIYNEQFF
.,TRBJ2-4,TRBV27,CASRDRGSGKNIQYF
.,TRBJ1-2,TRBV19,CATDITTGGIIGGYTF
.,TRBJ1-1,TRBV19,CASSSGQGNTEAFF